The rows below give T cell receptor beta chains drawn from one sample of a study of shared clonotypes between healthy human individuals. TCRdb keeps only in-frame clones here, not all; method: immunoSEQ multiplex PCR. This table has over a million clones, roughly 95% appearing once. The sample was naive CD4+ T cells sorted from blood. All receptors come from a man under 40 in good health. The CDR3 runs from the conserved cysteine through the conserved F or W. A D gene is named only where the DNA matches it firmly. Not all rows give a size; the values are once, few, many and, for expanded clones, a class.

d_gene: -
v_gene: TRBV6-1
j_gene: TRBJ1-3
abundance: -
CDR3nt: TGTGCCAGCAGCCCCCGATCGGGCTCTGGAAACACCATATATTTT
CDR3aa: CASSPRSGSGNTIYF

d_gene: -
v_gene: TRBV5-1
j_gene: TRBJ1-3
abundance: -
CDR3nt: TGCGCCAGCAGCTTAAGGGGTTCTGGAAACACCATATATTTT
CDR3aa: CASSLRGSGNTIYF

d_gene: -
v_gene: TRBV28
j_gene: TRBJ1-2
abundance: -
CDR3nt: TGTGCCAGCAGTACAAACCCGGATAACTATGGCTACACCTTC
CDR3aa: CASSTNPDNYGYTF

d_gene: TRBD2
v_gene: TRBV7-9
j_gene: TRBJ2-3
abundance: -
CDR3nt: TGTGCCAGCAGCCGACTAGCGGGAGCGACCACAGATACGCAGTATTTT
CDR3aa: CASSRLAGATTDTQYF

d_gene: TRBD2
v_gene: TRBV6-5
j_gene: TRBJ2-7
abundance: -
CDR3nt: TGTGCCAGCAGCCGCGACTCCGGGACTAAAACCGAGCAGTACTTC
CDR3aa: CASSRDSGTKTEQYF

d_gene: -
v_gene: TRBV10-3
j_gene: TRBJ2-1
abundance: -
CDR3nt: TGTGCCATCAGTGAGCCAGGAGCCTTCAATGAGCAGTTCTTC
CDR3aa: CAISEPGAFNEQFF

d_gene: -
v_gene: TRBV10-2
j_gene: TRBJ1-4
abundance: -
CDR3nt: TGCGCCAGCAGTGAGGGTGCAACTAATGAAAAACTGTTTTTT
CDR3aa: CASSEGATNEKLFF

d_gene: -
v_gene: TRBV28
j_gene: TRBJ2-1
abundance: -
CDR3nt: TGTGCCAGCAGTTTGGATCAGAAATCCTACAATGAGCAGTTCTTC
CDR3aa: CASSLDQKSYNEQFF

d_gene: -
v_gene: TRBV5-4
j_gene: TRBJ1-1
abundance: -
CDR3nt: TGTGCCAGCAGCTTGGCCCATACAGGGAACACTGAAGCTTTCTTT
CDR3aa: CASSLAHTGNTEAFF

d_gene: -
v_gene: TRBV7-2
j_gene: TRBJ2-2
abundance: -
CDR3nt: TGTGCCAGCAGCTCCCTTCGACCGGGCACCGGGGAGCTGTTTTTT
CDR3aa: CASSSLRPGTGELFF

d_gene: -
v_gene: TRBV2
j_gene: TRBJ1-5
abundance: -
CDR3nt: TGTGCCAGCAGCGTCCGGCGGGGTGGTCAGCCCCAGCATTTT
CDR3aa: CASSVRRGGQPQHF

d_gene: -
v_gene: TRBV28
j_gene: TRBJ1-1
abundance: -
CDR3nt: TGTGCCAGCAGTTCCCCGGGAGACACTGAAGCTTTCTTT
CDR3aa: CASSSPGDTEAFF

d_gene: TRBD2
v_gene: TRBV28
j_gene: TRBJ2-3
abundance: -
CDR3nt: TGTGCCAGCAGTCGTGGGACTAGCGGCACAGATACGCAGTATTTT
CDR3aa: CASSRGTSGTDTQYF

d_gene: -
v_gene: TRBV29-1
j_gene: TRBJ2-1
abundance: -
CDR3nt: TGCAGCGTCTCTTTGACTAGTCGTCCCTACAATGAGCAGTTCTTC
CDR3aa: CSVSLTSRPYNEQFF

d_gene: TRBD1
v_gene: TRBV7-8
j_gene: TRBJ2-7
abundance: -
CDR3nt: TGTGCCAGCAGCTTGGTAGTGGGGAGGGGGACAGGGCGCTACGAGCAGTACTTC
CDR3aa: CASSLVVGRGTGRYEQYF

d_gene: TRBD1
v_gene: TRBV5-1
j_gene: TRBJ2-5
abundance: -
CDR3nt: TGCGCCAGCAGCCACCTGGACAGGGGGCTTAGAGAGACCCAGTACTTC
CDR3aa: CASSHLDRGLRETQYF

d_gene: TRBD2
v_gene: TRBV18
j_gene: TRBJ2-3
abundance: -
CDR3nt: TGTGCCAGCTCACCACTCGCTGGGTTCCCGGGACTAGCGGGAAGCCTCATAGATACGCAGTATTTT
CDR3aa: CASSPLAGFPGLAGSLIDTQYF

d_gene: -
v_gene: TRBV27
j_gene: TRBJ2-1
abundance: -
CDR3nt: TGTGCCAGCAGTTCGGGACCAGCCTCCTACAATGAGCAGTTCTTC
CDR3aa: CASSSGPASYNEQFF

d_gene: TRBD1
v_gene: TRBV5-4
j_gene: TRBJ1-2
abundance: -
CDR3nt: TGTGCCAGCAGCTTCCCCACAGGGGTAGGCTACACCTTC
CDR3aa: CASSFPTGVGYTF

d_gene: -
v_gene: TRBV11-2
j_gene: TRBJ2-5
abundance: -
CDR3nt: TGTGCCAGCAGCCTAGGGAGAACAGAGACCCAGTACTTC
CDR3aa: CASSLGRTETQYF

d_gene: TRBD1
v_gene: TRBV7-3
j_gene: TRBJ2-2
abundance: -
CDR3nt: TGTGCCAGCAGCTCGACAGGGTCGAACACCGGGGAGCTGTTTTTT
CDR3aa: CASSSTGSNTGELFF

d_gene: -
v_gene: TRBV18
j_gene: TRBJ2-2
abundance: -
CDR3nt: TGTGCCAGCTCACAGGGCAGCACCGGGGAGCTGTTTTTT
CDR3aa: CASSQGSTGELFF

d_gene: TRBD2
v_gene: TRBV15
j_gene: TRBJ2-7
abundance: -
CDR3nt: TGTGCCACCGCCCTTGCGGGAGTAATCTACGAGCAGTACTTC
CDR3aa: CATALAGVIYEQYF

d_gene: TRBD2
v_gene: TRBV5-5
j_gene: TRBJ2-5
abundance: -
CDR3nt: TGTGCCAGCAGCCCAGGCGGACTAGCGGGAAGGATCGATACGTTGGGGACCCAGTACTTC
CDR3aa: CASSPGGLAGRIDTLGTQYF

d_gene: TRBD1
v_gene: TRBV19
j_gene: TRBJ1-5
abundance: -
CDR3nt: TGTGCCAGTAGCTATCCCGACAGGGTCAATCAGCCCCAGCATTTT
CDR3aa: CASSYPDRVNQPQHF

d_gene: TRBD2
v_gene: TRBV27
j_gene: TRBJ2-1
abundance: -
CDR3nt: TGTGCCAGCAGAATGAGCGGGAGGCCCAATGAGCAGTTCTTC
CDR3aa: CASRMSGRPNEQFF

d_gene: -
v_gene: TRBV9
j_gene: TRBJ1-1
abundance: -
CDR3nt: TGTGCCAGCAGCGTTTTGGGGAACACTGAAGCTTTCTTT
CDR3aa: CASSVLGNTEAFF

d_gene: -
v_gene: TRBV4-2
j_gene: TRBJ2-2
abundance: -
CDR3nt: TGTGCCAGCAGCTTAGGATCGAACACCGGGGAGCTGTTTTTT
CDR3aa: CASSLGSNTGELFF

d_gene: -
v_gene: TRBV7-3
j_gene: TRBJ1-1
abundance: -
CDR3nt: TGTGCCAGCAGCTTCCACAGGGTAGACACTGAAGCTTTCTTT
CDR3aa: CASSFHRVDTEAFF

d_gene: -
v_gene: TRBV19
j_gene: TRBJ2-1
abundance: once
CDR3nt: TGTGCCAGTAGTATACGCCCTGGACAGATCTACAATGAGCAGTTCTTC
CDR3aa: CASSIRPGQIYNEQFF

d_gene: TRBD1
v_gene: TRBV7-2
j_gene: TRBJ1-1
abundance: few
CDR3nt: TGTGCCAGCAGCCCCCCGACAGGGATGAACACTGAAGCTTTCTTT
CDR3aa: CASSPPTGMNTEAFF